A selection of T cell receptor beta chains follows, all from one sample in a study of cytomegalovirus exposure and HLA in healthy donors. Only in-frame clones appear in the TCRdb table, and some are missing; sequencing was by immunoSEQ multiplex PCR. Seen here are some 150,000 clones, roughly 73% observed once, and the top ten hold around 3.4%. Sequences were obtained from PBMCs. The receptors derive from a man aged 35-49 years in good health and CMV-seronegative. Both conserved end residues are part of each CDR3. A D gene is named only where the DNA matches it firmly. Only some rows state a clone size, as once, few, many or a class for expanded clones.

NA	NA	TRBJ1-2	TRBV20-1	CSADGGDGYTF	TGCAGTGCTGACGGGGGAGATGGCTACACCTTC
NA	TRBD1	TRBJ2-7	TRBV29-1	CSVAGQGAYEQYF	TGCAGCGTTGCGGGACAGGGGGCGTACGAGCAGTACTTC
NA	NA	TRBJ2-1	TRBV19	CASSRGLSSYNEQFF	TGTGCCAGTAGTAGGGGGCTCAGCTCCTACAATGAGCAGTTCTTC
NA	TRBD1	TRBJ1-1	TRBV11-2	CASSYRGDTEAFF	TGTGCCAGCAGCTACAGGGGAGACACTGAAGCTTTCTTT
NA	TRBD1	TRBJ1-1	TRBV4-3	CASSPRQGKVTEAFF	TGCGCCAGCAGCCCGAGACAGGGGAAGGTCACTGAAGCTTTCTTT
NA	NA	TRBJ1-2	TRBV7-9	CASSFGAGEGYTF	TGTGCCAGCAGCTTTGGGGCAGGGGAAGGCTACACCTTC
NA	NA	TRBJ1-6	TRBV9	CASSARGTADYNSPLHF	TGTGCCAGCAGCGCCCGAGGAACAGCGGATTATAATTCACCCCTCCACTTT
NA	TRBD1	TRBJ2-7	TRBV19	CASSIASGQGPLSYEQYF	TGTGCCAGTAGTATAGCCTCGGGACAGGGACCTCTATCCTACGAGCAGTACTTC
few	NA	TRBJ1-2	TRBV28	CASSTGPPNYGYTF	TGTGCCAGCAGTACAGGGCCCCCCAACTATGGCTACACCTTC
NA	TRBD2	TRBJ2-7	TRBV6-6	CASSYSGTSYEQYF	TGTGCCAGCAGTTACTCGGGGACTAGCTACGAGCAGTACTTC
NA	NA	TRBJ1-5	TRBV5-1	CASSWGDLGNQPQHF	TGCGCCAGCAGCTGGGGGGATCTGGGCAATCAGCCCCAGCATTTT
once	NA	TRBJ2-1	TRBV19	CASSASRWGGLVREQFF	TGTGCCAGTAGTGCCTCCAGGTGGGGCGGCCTGGTGCGGGAGCAGTTCTTC
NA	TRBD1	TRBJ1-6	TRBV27	CASSGNIQTGRNSPLHF	TGTGCCAGCAGTGGCAACATACAGACAGGGCGAAATTCACCCCTCCACTTT
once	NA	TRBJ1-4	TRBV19	CASRSYRGTTNEKLFF	TGTGCCAGTAGATCTTATAGAGGGACAACTAATGAAAAACTGTTTTTT
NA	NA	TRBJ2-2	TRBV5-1	CASSPTPRGVGELFF	TGCGCCAGCAGCCCCACCCCCCGGGGAGTCGGGGAGCTGTTTTTT
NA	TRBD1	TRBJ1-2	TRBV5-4	CASSLDVAGGGGYTF	TGTGCCAGCAGCTTGGATGTGGCAGGGGGAGGTGGCTACACCTTC
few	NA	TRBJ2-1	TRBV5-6	CASSLLLFEQFF	TGTGCCAGCAGCTTGCTTTTATTCGAGCAGTTCTTC
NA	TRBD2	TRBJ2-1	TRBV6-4	CASSESGGALDEQFF	TGTGCCAGCAGTGAATCGGGGGGGGCCTTGGATGAGCAGTTCTTC
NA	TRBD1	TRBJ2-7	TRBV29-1	CSVDGQGAPHEQYF	TGCAGCGTTGATGGGCAGGGGGCTCCCCACGAGCAGTACTTC
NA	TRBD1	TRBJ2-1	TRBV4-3	CASSQDRFGTVKIF	TGCGCCAGCAGCCAAGATAGGTTCGGGACAGTTAAGATCTTC
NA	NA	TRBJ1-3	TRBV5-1	CASTDGGVGNTIYF	TGCGCCAGCACCGACGGGGGGGTTGGAAACACCATATATTTT
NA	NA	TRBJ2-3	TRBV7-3	CASSYARGTDTQYF	TGTGCCAGCAGCTATGCGAGGGGCACAGATACGCAGTATTTT
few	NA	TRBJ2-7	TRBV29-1	CSVIMGLATCEQYF	TGCAGCGTCATTATGGGGCTAGCGACGTGCGAGCAGTACTTC
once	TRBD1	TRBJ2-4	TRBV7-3	CASSGQGEDIQYF	TGTGCCAGCTCAGGACAGGGAGAGGACATTCAGTACTTC
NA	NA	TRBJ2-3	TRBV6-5	CASSYPPSLGGTQYF	TGTGCCAGCAGTTACCCCCCATCATTAGGGGGTACGCAGTATTTT
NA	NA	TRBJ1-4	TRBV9	CASSAHSTPDEKLFF	TGTGCCAGCAGCGCCCACAGTACCCCAGATGAAAAACTGTTTTTT
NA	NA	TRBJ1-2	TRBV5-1	CASSWESGKEDYGYTF	TGCGCCAGCAGCTGGGAATCAGGGAAGGAAGACTATGGCTACACCTTC
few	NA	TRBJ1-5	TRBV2	CASARGSNQPQHF	TGTGCCAGCGCGCGGGGGAGCAATCAGCCCCAGCATTTT
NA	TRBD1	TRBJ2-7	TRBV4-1	CASSQTTGISYEQYF	TGCGCCAGCAGCCAAACGACAGGGATCTCCTACGAGCAGTACTTC
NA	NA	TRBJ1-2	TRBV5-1	CASSLAVSGGNYGYTF	TGCGCCAGCAGCTTGGCTGTGTCGGGGGGCAACTATGGCTACACCTTC
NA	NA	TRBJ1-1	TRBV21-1	CASTHRQVMNTEAFF	TGTGCCAGCACCCATCGACAGGTGATGAACACTGAAGCTTTCTTT
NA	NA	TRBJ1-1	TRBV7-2	CASSLDGRVTEAFF	TGTGCCAGCAGCTTAGACGGCCGGGTCACTGAAGCTTTCTTT
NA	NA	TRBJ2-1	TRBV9	CASSPRGAGEPPSYNEQFF	TGTGCCAGCAGCCCCCGGGGAGCGGGTGAGCCCCCCTCCTACAATGAGCAGTTCTTC
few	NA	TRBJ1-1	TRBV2	CASSQQGNTEAFF	TGTGCCAGCAGTCAGCAGGGGAACACTGAAGCTTTCTTT
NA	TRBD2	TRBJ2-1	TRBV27	CASTPGGGEGSYNEQFF	TGTGCCAGCACCCCCGGTGGGGGGGAGGGCTCCTACAATGAGCAGTTCTTC
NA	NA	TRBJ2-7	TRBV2	CASRYRRTEVYEQYF	TGTGCCAGCAGATACCGGAGGACAGAGGTCTACGAGCAGTACTTC
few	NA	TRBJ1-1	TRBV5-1	CASSVERVMNTEAFF	TGCGCCAGCAGCGTGGAACGGGTCATGAACACTGAAGCTTTCTTT
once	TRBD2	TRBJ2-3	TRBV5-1	CASSFGTSGGATDTQYF	TGCGCCAGCAGCTTCGGGACTAGCGGGGGGGCAACAGATACGCAGTATTTT
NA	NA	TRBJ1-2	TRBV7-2	CASSSRNQGDYGSTF	TGTGCCAGCAGCTCGCGGAACCAAGGGGACTATGGCTCCACCTTC
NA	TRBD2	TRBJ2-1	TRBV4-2	CASSQDHGSGRSYNEQFF	TGTGCCAGCAGCCAAGATCATGGTAGCGGGCGCTCCTACAATGAGCAGTTCTTC
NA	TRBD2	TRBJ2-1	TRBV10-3	CAISTSGPYNEQFF	TGTGCCATCAGCACTAGCGGCCCCTACAATGAGCAGTTCTTC
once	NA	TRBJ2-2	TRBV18	CASSRGRQGSDTGELFF	TGTGCCAGCTCGCGGGGCCGACAGGGAAGTGACACCGGGGAGCTGTTTTTT
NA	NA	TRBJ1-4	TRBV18	CASSQKILQGNEKLFF	TGTGCCAGCTCACAAAAGATCCTACAGGGAAATGAAAAACTGTTTTTT
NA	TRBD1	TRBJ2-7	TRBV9	CASSVGTGGAYEQYF	TGTGCCAGCAGCGTAGGGACAGGGGGCGCCTACGAGCAGTACTTC
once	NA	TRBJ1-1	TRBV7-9	CASSPQLTGNTEAFF	TGTGCCAGCAGCCCGCAGCTGACAGGGAACACTGAAGCTTTCTTT
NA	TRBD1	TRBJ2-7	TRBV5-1	CASSLKTGAGEQYF	TGCGCCAGCAGCTTGAAAACAGGGGCGGGTGAGCAGTACTTC